The next 13 T cell receptor beta chains were all read from a single sample in a study of blood T cell repertoires in COVID-19. This table comes from immunoSEQ multiplex PCR, and its TCRdb copy is limited to in-frame clones, with some not included. Of roughly 310,000 clones in the sample, roughly 90% were seen once. What was sequenced was peripheral blood. Receptors originate from a woman in her forties or fifties with active or convalescent COVID-19.

A word on this clone: The same CDR3 also results from other DNA sequences found in this sample. The V gene is TRBV9, the J gene TRBJ2-3, with D tentatively TRBD1 (6 bases). The germline gives CDR1 SGDLS, CDR2 YYNGEE. Trimming removed 0 bases from V and 0 bases from J, with 8 bases in between. The CDR3 is 15 amino acids. CDR3 residues: CASSVGQASTDTQYF. CDR3 sequence (DNA): TGTGCCAGCAGCGTAGGACAGGCCAGCACAGATACGCAGTATTTT.

V gene TRBV10-2 combines with J gene TRBJ2-7, with 10 nucleotides matching TRBD2. Germline trimming cut 8 bases from V and 2 bases from J; bases unmatched to any gene: 9. This CDR3 region has 15 residues. From germline, CDR1 is WSHSY and CDR2 SAAADI. This CDR3 reads CASESLAGATYEQYF. The CDR3 DNA is TGCGCCAGCGAGTCCCTAGCGGGGGCGACCTACGAGCAGTACTTC.

The J gene is TRBJ1-1, the V gene TRBV9; D remains ambiguous. The V and J ends lost 4 bases and 5 bases respectively, with 18 bases between them. Germline V gene lookup returns CDR1 SGDLS and CDR2 YYNGEE. CDR3 length equals 15 residues. The CDR3 reads CASSLSGSSGTEAFF. In DNA, the CDR3 is TGTGCCAGCAGCCTCAGTGGGTCCTCGGGGACTGAAGCTTTCTTT.

V and J are TRBV7-2 and TRBJ1-2, with D maybe TRBD1 (6 bases). Germline V gene data show CDR1 as SGHTA and CDR2 as FQGNSA. Between the trimmed V and J ends, which lost 5 bases and 4 bases, there was a span of 20 bases. The CDR3 is 16 residues long. CDR3 sequence reads: CASSLYPRDTLYGYTF. DNA for the CDR3: TGTGCCAGCAGCCTTTACCCCCGGGACACCCTCTATGGCTACACCTTC. The full variable domain, completed using reference TRBV7-2 and TRBJ1-2, is GAGVSQSPSNKVTEKGKDVELRCDPISGHTALYWYRQSLGQGLEFLIYFQGNSAPDKSGLPSDRFSAERTGGSVSTLTIQRTQQEDSAVYLCASSLYPRDTLYGYTFGSGTRLTVV.

The gene calls are TRBV18 and TRBJ1-4, with D possibly matching TRBD1 (6 bases). Per germline, CDR1 KGHSH and CDR2 LQKENI. This CDR3 region has 16 residues. Deletions cut 3 bases from V and 8 bases from J, with 19 bases between. The CDR3 DNA reads TGTGCCAGCTCACCCTCCGAGGGAAGGGGGTTGGAAAAACTGTTTTTT. Protein: CASSPSEGRGLEKLFF.

This chain's CDR3 is CASSIVGEGPSYEQYF. The CDR3 DNA reads TGTGCCAGTAGTATAGTAGGGGAGGGGCCGTCCTACGAGCAGTACTTC. V usage is TRBV19 and J usage is TRBJ2-7; 7 bases match TRBD2. V shed 1 base, J shed 1 base, and the junction held 7 bases outside the gene matches. This CDR3 is built from 16 residues. The germline gives CDR1 LNHDA, CDR2 SQIVND (reference sequence). Filled out from reference TRBV19 and TRBJ2-7, the complete variable domain reads DGGITQSPKYLFRKEGQNVTLSCEQNLNHDAMYWYRQDPGQGLRLIYYSQIVNDFQKGDIAEGYSVSREKKESFPLTVTSAQKNPTAFYLCASSIVGEGPSYEQYFGPGTRLTVT.

The gene calls are TRBV11-2 and TRBJ2-7; maybe TRBD2 (6 bases). Trimming took off 5 bases at V and 0 bases at J, with 14 bases between the two ends. The germline V gene has CDR1 SGHAT and CDR2 FQNNGV. The CDR3 has 15 residues. CDR3 residues: CASSRIGGTSYEQYF. The CDR3 nucleotides are TGTGCCAGCAGCCGTATTGGCGGGACCTCCTACGAGCAGTACTTC.

CDR3 nucleotides: TGCGCCAGCAGTAGGGACTCCTTTAACACCGGGGAGCTGTTTTTT. Amino acid sequence: CASSRDSFNTGELFF. The rearrangement joins TRBV5-1 to TRBJ2-2; a weak D match, TRBD2 (6 bases). Germline CDR1 reads SGHRS; CDR2 reads YFSETQ. The CDR3 extends over 15 amino acids. Trimming pared 5 bases from V and 2 bases from J, leaving 13 bases between.

V usage is TRBV7-2 and J usage is TRBJ2-5; 9 bases agree with TRBD2. CDR1 is SGHTA and CDR2 is FQGNSA in the germline V gene. Germline trimming cut 5 bases from V and 4 bases from J; bases unmatched to any gene: 8. The CDR3 is 15 residues long. The CDR3 loop is CASSPREGLGETQYF. The CDR3 DNA sequence: TGTGCCAGCAGCCCGCGGGAGGGCCTAGGAGAGACCCAGTACTTC. The full variable domain, rest sourced from reference TRBV7-2 and TRBJ2-5, is GAGVSQSPSNKVTEKGKDVELRCDPISGHTALYWYRQSLGQGLEFLIYFQGNSAPDKSGLPSDRFSAERTGGSVSTLTIQRTQQEDSAVYLCASSPREGLGETQYFGPGTRLLVL.

The V and J genes are TRBV3-1 (or the pseudogene TRBV3-2) and TRBJ1-4; D not resolved. Trimming took off 7 bases at V and 2 bases at J, with 17 bases between the two ends. In germline, CDR1 is LGHDT, CDR2 YNNKEL (reference sequence). The CDR3 is made up of 16 amino acids. The CDR3 DNA is TGTGCCAGCATTTTGCAGGTAAAGGCGACTAATGAAAAACTGTTTTTT. Its protein product is CASILQVKATNEKLFF.

The chain couples TRBV29-1 to TRBJ2-1; the D gene is possibly TRBD2 (6 bases). The CDR3 loop spans 12 amino acids. The germline gives CDR1 SQVTM, CDR2 ANQGSEA. The V and J ends lost 8 bases and 3 bases respectively, with 11 bases between them. For the CDR3, the DNA is TGCAGCCAACGGGGGAGCTACAATGAGCAGTTCTTC. Translation: CSQRGSYNEQFF.

This chain links TRBV27 with TRBJ2-7; possible D gene TRBD2, 5 bases. V was trimmed by 5 bases and J by 4 bases, leaving 6 bases between them. CDR1 is MNHEY and CDR2 is SMNVEV in the germline V gene (reference sequence). The CDR3 loop spans 11 amino acids. The CDR3 nucleotides are TGTGCCAGCAGTCGGGGTTACGAGCAGTACTTC. Its translation is CASSRGYEQYF.

This clone was seen a single time. The V and J genes are TRBV5-8 and TRBJ1-1, with D hard to call. The CDR3 contains 13 residues. With 3 bases removed from V and 2 bases from J, the gap between germline ends came to 8 bases. Germline CDR1 is SGHTS and CDR2 is YDEGEE. CDR3 coding DNA: TGTGCCAGCAGCTATGGGAGAAACACTGAAGCTTTCTTT. Amino acids: CASSYGRNTEAFF.